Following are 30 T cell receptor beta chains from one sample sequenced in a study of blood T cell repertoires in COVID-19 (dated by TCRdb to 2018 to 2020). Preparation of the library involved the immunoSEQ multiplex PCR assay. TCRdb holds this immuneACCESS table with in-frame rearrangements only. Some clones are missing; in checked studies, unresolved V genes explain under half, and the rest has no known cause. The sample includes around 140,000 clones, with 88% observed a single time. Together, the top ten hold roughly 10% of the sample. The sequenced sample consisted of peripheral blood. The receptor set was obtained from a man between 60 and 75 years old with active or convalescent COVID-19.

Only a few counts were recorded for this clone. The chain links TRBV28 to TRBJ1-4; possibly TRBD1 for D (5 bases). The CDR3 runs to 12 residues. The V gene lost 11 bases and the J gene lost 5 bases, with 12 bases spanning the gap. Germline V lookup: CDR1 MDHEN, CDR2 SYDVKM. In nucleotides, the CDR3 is TGTGCCTGTCGGGGGTTGAATGAAAAACTGTTTTTT. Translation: CACRGLNEKLFF.

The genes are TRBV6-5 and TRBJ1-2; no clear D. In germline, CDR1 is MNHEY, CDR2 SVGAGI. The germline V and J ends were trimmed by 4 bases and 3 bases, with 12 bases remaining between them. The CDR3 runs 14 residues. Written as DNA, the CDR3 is TGTGCCAGCAGTTTTAGCCCCTGGGACTATGGCTACACCTTC. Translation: CASSFSPWDYGYTF.

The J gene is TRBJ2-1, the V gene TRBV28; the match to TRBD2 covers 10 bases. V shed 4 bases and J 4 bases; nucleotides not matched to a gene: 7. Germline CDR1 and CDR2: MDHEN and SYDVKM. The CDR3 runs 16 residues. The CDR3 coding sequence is TGTGCCAGCAGTTCTACAAGCGGGAGGGTATACAATGAGCAGTTCTTC. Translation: CASSSTSGRVYNEQFF.

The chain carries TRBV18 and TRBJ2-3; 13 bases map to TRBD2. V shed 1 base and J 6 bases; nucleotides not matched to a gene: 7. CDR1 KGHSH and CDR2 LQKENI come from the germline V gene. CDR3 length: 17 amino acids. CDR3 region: CASSPRGLAGVIDTQYF. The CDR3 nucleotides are TGTGCCAGCTCACCACGAGGACTAGCGGGAGTTATCGATACGCAGTATTTT.

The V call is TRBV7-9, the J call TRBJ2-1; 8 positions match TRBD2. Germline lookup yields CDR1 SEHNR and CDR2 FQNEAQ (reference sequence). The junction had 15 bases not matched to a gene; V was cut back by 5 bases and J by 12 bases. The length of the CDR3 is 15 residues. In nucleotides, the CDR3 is TGTGCCAGCAGCCAGGGTGCGGGAGGAGGGGGTGGGCAGTTCTTC. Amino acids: CASSQGAGGGGGQFF. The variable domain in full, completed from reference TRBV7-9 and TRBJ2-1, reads DTGVSQNPRHKITKRGQNVTFRCDPISEHNRLYWYRQTLGQGPEFLTYFQNEAQLEKSRLLSDRFSAERPKGSFSTLEIQRTEQGDSAMYLCASSQGAGGGGGQFFGPGTRLTVL.

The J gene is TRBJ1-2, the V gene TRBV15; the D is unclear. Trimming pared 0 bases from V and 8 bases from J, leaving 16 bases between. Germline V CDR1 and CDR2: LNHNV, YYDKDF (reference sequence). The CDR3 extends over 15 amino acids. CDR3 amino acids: CATSRDLAGGYGYTF. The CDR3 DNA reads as TGTGCCACCAGCAGAGATCTCGCCGGCGGGTACGGCTACACCTTC.

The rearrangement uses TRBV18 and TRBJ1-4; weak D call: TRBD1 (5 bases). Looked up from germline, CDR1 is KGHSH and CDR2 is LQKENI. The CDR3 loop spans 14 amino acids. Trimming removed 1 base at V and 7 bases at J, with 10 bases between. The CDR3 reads CASSPQGLSEKLFF. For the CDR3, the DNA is TGTGCCAGCTCACCACAGGGGCTGAGTGAAAAACTGTTTTTT. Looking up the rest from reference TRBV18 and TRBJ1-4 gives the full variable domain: NAGVMQNPRHLVRRRGQEARLRCSPMKGHSHVYWYRQLPEEGLKFMVYLQKENIIDESGMPKERFSAEFPKEGPSILRIQQVVRGDSAAYFCASSPQGLSEKLFFGSGTQLSVL.

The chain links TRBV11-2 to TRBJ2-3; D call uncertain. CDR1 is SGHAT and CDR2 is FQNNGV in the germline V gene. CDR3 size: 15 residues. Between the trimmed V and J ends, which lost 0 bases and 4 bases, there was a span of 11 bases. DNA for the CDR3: TGTGCCAGCAGCTTAGATACGTACTCGGCAGATACGCAGTATTTT. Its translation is CASSLDTYSADTQYF.

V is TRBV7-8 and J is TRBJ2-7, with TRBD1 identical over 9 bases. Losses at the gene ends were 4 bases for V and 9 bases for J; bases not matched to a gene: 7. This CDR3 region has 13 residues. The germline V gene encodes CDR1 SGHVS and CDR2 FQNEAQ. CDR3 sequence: CASSSGQGAAQYF. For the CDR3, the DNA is TGTGCCAGCAGCTCGGGACAGGGCGCGGCGCAGTACTTC.

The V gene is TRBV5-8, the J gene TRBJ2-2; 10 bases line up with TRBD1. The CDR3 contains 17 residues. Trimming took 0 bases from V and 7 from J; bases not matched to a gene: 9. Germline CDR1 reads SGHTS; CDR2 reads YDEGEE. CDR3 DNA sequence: TGTGCCAGCAGCTTGGACCTCGACAGGGGGCGCGACGGGGAGCTGTTTTTT. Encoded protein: CASSLDLDRGRDGELFF.

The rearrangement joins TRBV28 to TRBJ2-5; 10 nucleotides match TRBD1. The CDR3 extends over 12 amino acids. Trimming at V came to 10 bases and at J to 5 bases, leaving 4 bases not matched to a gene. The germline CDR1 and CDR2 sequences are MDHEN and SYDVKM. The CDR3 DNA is TGTGCCACCCGGACAGGGGGTGAGACCCAGTACTTC. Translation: CATRTGGETQYF.

CDR3 nucleotide sequence: TGTGCCATCAGTGAAGTAGAAACAGAGACCCAGTACTTC. The encoded protein is CAISEVETETQYF. The V gene is TRBV10-3, the J gene TRBJ2-5; no firm D call. The germline V gene has CDR1 ENHRY and CDR2 SYGVKD. The V end was cut by 3 bases, the J end by 4 bases, with 9 bases between. The CDR3 length is 13 residues.

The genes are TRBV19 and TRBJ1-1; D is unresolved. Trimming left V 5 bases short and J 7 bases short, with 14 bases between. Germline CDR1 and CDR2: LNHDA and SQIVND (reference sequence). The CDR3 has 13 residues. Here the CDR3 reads CASSLGRELEAFF. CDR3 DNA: TGTGCCAGTAGTCTGGGGAGGGAGCTTGAAGCTTTCTTT.

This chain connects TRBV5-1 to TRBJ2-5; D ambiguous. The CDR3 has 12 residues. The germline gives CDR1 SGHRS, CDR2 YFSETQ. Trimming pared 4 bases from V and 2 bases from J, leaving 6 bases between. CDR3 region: CASSPGQETQYF. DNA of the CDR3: TGCGCCAGCAGCCCAGGTCAAGAGACCCAGTACTTC.

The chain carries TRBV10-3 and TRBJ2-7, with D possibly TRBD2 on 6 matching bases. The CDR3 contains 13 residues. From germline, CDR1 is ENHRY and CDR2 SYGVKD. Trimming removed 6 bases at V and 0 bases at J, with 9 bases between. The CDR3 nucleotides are TGTGCCATCAGAAACGGGAGCTCCTACGAGCAGTACTTC. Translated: CAIRNGSSYEQYF.

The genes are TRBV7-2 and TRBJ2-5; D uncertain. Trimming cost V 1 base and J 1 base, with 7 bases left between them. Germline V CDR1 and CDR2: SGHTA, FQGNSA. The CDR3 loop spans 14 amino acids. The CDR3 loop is CASSLELSQETQYF. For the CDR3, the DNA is TGTGCCAGCAGCTTAGAACTGTCCCAAGAGACCCAGTACTTC.

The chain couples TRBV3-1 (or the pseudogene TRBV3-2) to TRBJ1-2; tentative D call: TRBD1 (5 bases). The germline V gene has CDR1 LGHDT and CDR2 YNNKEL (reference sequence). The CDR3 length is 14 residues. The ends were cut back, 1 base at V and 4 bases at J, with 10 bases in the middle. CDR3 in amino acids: CASSQGGRTYGYTF. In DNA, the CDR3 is TGTGCCAGCAGCCAAGGGGGCAGGACCTATGGCTACACCTTC.

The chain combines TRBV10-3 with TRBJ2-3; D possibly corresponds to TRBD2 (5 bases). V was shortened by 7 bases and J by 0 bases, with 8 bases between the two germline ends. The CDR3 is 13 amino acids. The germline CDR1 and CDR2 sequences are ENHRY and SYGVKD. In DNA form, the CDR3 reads TGTGCCATCAATGCGGGCAGCACAGATACGCAGTATTTT. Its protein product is CAINAGSTDTQYF.

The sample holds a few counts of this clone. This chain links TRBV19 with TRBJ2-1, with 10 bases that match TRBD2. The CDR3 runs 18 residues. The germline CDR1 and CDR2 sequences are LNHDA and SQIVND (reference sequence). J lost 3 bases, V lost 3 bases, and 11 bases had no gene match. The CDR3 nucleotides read TGTGCCAGTAGTATCGACCCCGCGGGACTAGCGTTCTACAATGAGCAGTTCTTC. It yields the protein CASSIDPAGLAFYNEQFF.

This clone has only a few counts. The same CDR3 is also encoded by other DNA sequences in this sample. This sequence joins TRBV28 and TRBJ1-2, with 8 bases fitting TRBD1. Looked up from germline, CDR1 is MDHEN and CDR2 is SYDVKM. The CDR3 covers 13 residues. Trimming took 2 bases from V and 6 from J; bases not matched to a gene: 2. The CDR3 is CASSLATGDGYTF. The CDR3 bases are TGTGCCAGCAGTTTAGCGACAGGGGATGGCTACACCTTC.

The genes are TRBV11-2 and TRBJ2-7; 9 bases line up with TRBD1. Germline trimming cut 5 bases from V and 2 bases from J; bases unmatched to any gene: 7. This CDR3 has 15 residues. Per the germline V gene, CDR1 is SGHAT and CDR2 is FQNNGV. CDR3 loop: CASSRPGQGPYEQYF. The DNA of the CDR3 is TGTGCCAGCAGCCGTCCGGGACAGGGCCCCTACGAGCAGTACTTC.

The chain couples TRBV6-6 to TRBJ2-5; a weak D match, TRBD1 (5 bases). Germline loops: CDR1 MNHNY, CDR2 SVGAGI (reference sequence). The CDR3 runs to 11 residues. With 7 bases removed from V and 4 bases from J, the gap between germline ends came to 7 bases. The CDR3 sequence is CASTQGETQYF. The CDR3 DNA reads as TGTGCCAGCACCCAGGGAGAGACCCAGTACTTC.

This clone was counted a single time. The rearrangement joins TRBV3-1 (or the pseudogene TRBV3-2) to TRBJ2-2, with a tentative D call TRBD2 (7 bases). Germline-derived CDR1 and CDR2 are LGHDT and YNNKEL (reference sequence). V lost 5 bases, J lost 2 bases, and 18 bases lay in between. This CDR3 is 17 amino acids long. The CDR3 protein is CASSARLRGPNTGELFF. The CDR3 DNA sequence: TGTGCCAGCAGCGCCCGCTTGCGGGGGCCAAACACCGGGGAGCTGTTTTTT.

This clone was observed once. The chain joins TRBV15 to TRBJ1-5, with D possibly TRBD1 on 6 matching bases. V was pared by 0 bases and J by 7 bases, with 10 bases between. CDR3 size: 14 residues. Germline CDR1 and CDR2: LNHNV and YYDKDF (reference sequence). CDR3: CATSRDRQGQPQHF. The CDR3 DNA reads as TGTGCCACCAGCAGAGATCGGCAGGGGCAGCCCCAGCATTTT.

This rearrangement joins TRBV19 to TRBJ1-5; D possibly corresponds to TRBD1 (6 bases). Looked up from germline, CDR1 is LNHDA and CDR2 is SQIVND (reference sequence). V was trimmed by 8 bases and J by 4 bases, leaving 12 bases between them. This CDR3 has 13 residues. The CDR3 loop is CASSRTENQPQHF. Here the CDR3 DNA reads TGTGCCAGTTCTCGGACAGAGAATCAGCCCCAGCATTTT.

The CDR3 region has the DNA TGCGCCAGCAGCTTGGGACAGGTAACCGGAAACACCATATATTTT. This codes for CASSLGQVTGNTIYF. The chain links TRBV5-1 to TRBJ1-3, with D perhaps matching TRBD1 (6 bases). Germline CDR1 is SGHRS and CDR2 is YFSETQ. The germline V and J ends were trimmed by 0 bases and 4 bases, with 11 bases remaining between them. The CDR3 runs to 15 residues. The variable domain in full, with the rest retrieved from reference TRBV5-1 and TRBJ1-3, is KAGVTQTPRYLIKTRGQQVTLSCSPISGHRSVSWYQQTPGQGLQFLFEYFSETQRNKGNFPGRFSGRQFSNSRSEMNVSTLELGDSALYLCASSLGQVTGNTIYFGEGSWLTVV.

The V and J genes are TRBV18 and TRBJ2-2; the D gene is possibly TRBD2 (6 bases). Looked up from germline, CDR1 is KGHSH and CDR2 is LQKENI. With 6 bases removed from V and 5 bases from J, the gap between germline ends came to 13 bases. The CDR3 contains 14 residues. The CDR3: CASSGTLMTGELFF. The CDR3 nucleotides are TGTGCCAGCTCCGGGACTCTGATGACCGGGGAGCTGTTTTTT.

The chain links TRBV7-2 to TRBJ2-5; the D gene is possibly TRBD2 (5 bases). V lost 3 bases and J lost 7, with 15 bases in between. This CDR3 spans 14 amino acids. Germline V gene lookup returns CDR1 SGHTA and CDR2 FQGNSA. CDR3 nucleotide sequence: TGTGCCAGCAGCTTTGATGGCGGGCGCGGGACCCAGTACTTC. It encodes CASSFDGGRGTQYF.

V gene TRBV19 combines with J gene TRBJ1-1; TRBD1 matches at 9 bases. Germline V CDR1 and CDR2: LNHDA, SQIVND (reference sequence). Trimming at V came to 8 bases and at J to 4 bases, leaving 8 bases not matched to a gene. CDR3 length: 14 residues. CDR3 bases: TGTGCCAGTCGACCCACAGGGGGCGTCACTGAAGCTTTCTTT. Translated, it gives CASRPTGGVTEAFF.

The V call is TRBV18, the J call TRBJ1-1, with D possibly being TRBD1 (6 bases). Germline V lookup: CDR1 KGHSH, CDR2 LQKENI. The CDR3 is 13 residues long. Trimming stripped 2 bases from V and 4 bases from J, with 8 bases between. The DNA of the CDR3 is TGTGCCAGCTCACCAAGCAGGGGCACTGAAGCTTTCTTT. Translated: CASSPSRGTEAFF.